The present T cell receptor (beta chain) was sequenced within a study of technical replicates of blood from several donors. Produced via immunoSEQ multiplex PCR; TCRdb's table is partial and in-frame only. The sample has about 83,000 clones; approximately 94% are singletons. This receptor was taken from a human donor in good health. Specimen: T cells isolated from PBMCs.

Here the CDR3 DNA reads TGCGCCAGCAGCTTGGGCGATCAGGGGAACACTGAAGCTTTCTTT. It codes for CASSLGDQGNTEAFF. This sequence joins TRBV5-1 and TRBJ1-1; TRBD1 might be the D (5 bases). The germline CDR1 and CDR2 sequences are SGHRS and YFSETQ. The CDR3 has 15 residues. V was cut by 0 bases and J by 1 base, with 10 bases left in between.